The 9 T cell receptor beta chains below all came from one sample that was sequenced in a study of blood T cell repertoires in COVID-19. The repertoire was sequenced with immunoSEQ multiplex PCR; TCRdb's copy has only in-frame clones and lacks some. The sample records hundreds of thousands of clones, around 90% being singletons. Sequences were obtained from peripheral blood. The receptors derive from a woman aged 18 to 35 who had recovered from COVID-19.

The chain has TRBV6-2 or TRBV6-3 and TRBJ2-3; 14 bases are a match to TRBD2. Per germline, CDR1 MNHEY and CDR2 SVGEGT. With 5 bases clipped from V and 0 bases from J, the junction kept 10 bases outside the gene matches. This CDR3 region has 19 residues. This CDR3 is CASSTDPGTSGSSTDTQYF. DNA for the CDR3: TGTGCCAGCAGTACGGACCCTGGGACTAGCGGGAGTAGCACAGATACGCAGTATTTT.

The chain couples TRBV2 to TRBJ2-7, with 11 bases that match TRBD2. With V trimmed by 0 bases and J by 5 bases, 6 bases remained unmatched. This CDR3 is built from 16 residues. Germline V CDR1 and CDR2: SNHLY, FYNNEI. CDR3 amino acids: CASSEARVAGGDEQYV. Here the CDR3 DNA reads TGTGCCAGCAGTGAAGCGCGGGTAGCGGGAGGGGACGAGCAGTACGTC.

This chain uses TRBV11-3 with TRBJ2-1, with TRBD2 identical over 7 bases. J lost 15 bases, V lost 4 bases, and 9 bases had no gene match. Germline CDR1 SGHNT, CDR2 YENEEA. The CDR3 is made up of 12 amino acids. CDR3 loop: CASSSGRDYAFF. The CDR3 DNA sequence: TGTGCCAGCAGCTCCGGCCGGGACTATGCGTTCTTC. The full variable domain, completed using reference TRBV11-3 and TRBJ2-1, is EAGVVQSPRYKIIEKKQPVAFWCNPISGHNTLYWYLQNLGQGPELLIRYENEEAVDDSQLPKDRFSAERLKGVDSTLKIQPAELGDSAVYLCASSSGRDYAFFGPGTRLTVL.

The chain couples TRBV6-5 to TRBJ1-4, with a tentative D call TRBD1 (6 bases). Germline V gene sequence: CDR1 MNHEY, CDR2 SVGAGI. V lost 2 bases, J lost 8 bases, and 15 bases lay in between. The CDR3 loop spans 15 amino acids. CDR3 coding DNA: TGTGCCAGCAGTTACCTGAGCGGGGGGCCGGAAAAACTGTTTTTT. It codes for CASSYLSGGPEKLFF.

Turning to this clone: Other nucleotide sequences in the sample specify the same CDR3. The chain joins TRBV18 to TRBJ2-5, with 10 bases matching TRBD2. CDR1 and CDR2 (germline): KGHSH, LQKENI. V dropped 3 bases and J dropped 4; count of bases not matched to a gene: 2. The CDR3 covers 14 residues. The chain's CDR3 is CASSPPSGRETQYF. In DNA form, the CDR3 reads TGTGCCAGCTCACCCCCTAGCGGGAGAGAGACCCAGTACTTC.

The chain recombines TRBV11-2 with TRBJ2-5; perhaps TRBD2 as D (5 bases). CDR3 length: 14 residues. The germline V gene has CDR1 SGHAT and CDR2 FQNNGV. Trimming removed 5 bases at V and 4 bases at J, with 14 bases between. CDR3 amino acids: CASSPELATETQYF. Here the CDR3 DNA reads TGTGCCAGCAGCCCAGAGCTAGCCACAGAGACCCAGTACTTC.

The chain joins TRBV29-1 to TRBJ1-2; D unresolved. Germline CDR1 and CDR2: SQVTM and ANQGSEA. V was trimmed by 0 bases and J by 5 bases, leaving 19 bases between them. The CDR3 covers 16 residues. CDR3 DNA sequence: TGCAGCGTTGAAGATTCGGAGGGCCAGGATCTTTATGGCTACACCTTC. Amino acid sequence: CSVEDSEGQDLYGYTF.

V usage is TRBV7-9 and J usage is TRBJ1-2; TRBD1 aligns across 8 bases. The V gene end was trimmed by 0 bases and the J gene end by 6 bases; junction bases not matched to a gene: 9. Germline assignment: CDR1 SEHNR and CDR2 FQNEAQ (reference sequence). This CDR3 is built from 16 residues. The CDR3 DNA is TGTGCCAGCAGCTTAGCGACGACAGGGGTAGAGGATGGCTACACCTTC. It yields the protein CASSLATTGVEDGYTF.

This rearrangement joins TRBV10-3 to TRBJ1-6; the match to TRBD1 covers 7 bases. Germline V gives CDR1 ENHRY, CDR2 SYGVKD. CDR3 length: 12 amino acids. J was trimmed by 14 bases and V by 3 bases; bases with no gene match: 4. The CDR3 here is CAISESDRSLHF. CDR3 DNA sequence: TGTGCCATCAGTGAATCGGACAGGTCCCTCCACTTT.